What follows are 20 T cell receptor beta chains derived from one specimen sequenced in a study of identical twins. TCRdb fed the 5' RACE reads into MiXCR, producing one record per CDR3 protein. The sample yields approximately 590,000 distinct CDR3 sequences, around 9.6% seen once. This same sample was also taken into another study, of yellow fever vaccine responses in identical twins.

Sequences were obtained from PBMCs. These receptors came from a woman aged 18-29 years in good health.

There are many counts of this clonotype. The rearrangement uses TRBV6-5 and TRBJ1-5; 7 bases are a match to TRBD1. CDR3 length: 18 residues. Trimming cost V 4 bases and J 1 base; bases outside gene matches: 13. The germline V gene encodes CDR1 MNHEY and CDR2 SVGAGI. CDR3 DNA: TGTGCCAGCAGTTTGGGGAAGACAGGGACTAGGAGCAATCAGCCCCAGCATTTT. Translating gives CASSLGKTGTRSNQPQHF.

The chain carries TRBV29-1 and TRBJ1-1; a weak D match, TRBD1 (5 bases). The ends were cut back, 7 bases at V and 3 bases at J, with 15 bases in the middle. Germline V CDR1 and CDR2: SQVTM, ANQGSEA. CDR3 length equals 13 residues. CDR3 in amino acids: CSASGGTDTEAFF. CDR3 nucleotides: TGCAGCGCATCGGGGGGTACGGACACTGAAGCTTTCTTT.

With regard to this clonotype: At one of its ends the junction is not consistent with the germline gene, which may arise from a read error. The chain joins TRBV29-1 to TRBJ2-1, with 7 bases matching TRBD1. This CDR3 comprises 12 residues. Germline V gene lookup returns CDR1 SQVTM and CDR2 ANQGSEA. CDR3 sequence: CSVEGQADEQFF. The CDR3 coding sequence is TGCAGCGTCGAAGGACAGGCTGATGAGCAGTTCTTC.

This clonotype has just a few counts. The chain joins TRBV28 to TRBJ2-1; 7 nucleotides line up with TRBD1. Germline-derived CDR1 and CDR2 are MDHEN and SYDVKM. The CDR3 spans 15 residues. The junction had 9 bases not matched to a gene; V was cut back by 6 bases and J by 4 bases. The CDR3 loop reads CASSSADRDYNEQFF. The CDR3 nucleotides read TGTGCCAGCAGCTCAGCTGACAGGGATTACAATGAGCAGTTCTTC.

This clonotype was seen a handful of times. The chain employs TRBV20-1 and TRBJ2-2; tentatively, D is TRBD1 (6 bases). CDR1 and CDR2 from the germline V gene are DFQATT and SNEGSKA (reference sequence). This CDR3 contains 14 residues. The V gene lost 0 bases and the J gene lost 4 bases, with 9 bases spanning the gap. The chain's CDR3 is CSARDWGRTGELFF. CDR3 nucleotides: TGCAGTGCTAGAGATTGGGGGCGCACCGGGGAGCTGTTTTTT.

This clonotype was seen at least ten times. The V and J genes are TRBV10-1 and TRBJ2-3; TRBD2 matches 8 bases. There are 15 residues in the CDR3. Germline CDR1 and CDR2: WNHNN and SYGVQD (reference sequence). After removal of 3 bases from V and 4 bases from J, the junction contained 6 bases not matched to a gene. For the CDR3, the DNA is TGCGCCAGCAGTGATCCCGGGAGGGCCTCAGATACGCAGTATTTT. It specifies CASSDPGRASDTQYF.

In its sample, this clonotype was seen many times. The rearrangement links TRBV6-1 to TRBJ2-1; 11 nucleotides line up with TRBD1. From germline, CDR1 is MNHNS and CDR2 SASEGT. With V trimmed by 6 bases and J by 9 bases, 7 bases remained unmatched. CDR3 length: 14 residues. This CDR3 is CASSFRTGGVEQFF. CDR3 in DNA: TGTGCCAGCAGCTTTAGGACAGGGGGCGTTGAGCAGTTCTTC.

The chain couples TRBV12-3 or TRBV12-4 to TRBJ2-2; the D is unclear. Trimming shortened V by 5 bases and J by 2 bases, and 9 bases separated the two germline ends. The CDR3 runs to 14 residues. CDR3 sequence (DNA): TGTGCCAGCAGTCCCCACGGAAACACCGGGGAGCTGTTTTTT. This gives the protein CASSPHGNTGELFF.

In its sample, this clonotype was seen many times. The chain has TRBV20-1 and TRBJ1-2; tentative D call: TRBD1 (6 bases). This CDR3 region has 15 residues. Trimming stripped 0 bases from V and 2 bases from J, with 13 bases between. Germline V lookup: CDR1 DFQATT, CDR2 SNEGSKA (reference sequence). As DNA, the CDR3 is TGCAGTGCTAGAGATCTAGGACAGAAAAACTATGGCTACACCTTC. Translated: CSARDLGQKNYGYTF.

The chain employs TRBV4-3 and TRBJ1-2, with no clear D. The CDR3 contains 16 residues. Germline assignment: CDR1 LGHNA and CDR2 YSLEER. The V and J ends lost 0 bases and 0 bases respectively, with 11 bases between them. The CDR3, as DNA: TGCGCCAGCAGCCAAGATTTTGTTCGGGCTAACTATGGCTACACCTTC. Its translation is CASSQDFVRANYGYTF.

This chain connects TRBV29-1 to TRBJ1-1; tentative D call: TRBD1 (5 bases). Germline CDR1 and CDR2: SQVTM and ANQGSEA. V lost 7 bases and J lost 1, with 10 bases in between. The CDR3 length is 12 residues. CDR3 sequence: CSGTGSNTEAFF. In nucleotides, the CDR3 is TGCAGCGGCACAGGCTCGAACACTGAAGCTTTCTTT.

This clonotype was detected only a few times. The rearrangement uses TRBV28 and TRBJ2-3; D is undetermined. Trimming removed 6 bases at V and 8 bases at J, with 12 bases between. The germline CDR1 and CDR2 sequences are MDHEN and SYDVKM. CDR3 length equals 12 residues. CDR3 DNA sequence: TGTGCCAGCAGCCCGGCCGCAGGTACGCAGTATTTT. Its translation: CASSPAAGTQYF. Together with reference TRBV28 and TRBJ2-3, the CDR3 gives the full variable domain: DVKVTQSSRYLVKRTGEKVFLECVQDMDHENMFWYRQDPGLGLRLIYFSYDVKMKEKGDIPEGYSVSREKKERFSLILESASTNQTSMYLCASSPAAGTQYFGPGTRLTVL.

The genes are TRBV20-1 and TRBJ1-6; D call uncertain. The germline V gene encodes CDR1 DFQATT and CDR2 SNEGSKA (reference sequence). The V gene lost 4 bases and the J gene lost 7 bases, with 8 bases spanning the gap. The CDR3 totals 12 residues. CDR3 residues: CSANTGNSPLHF. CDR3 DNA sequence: TGCAGTGCTAATACCGGGAATTCACCCCTCCACTTT.

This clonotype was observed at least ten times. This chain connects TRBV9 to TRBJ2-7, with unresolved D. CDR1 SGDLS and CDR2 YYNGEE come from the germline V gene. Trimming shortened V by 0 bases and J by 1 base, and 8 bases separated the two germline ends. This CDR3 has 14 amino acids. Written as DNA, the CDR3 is TGTGCCAGCAGCGTAGATCTTGCGTCCTACGAGCAGTACTTC. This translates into CASSVDLASYEQYF.

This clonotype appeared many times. As DNA, the CDR3 is TGTGCCAGCAGCGTAGCTGCCAGGTTAGCCTTAGGCACCAACTATGGCTACACCTTC. The encoded protein is CASSVAARLALGTNYGYTF. V is TRBV9 and J is TRBJ1-2; no reliable D call. Trimming removed 0 bases at V and 2 bases at J, with 23 bases between. The CDR3 is 19 amino acids. The germline V gene has CDR1 SGDLS and CDR2 YYNGEE.

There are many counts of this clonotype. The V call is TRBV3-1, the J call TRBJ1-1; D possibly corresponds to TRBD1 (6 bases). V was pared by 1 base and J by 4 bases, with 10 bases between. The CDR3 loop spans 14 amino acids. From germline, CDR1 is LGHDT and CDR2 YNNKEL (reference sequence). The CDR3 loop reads CASSQAGGGTEAFF. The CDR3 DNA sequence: TGTGCCAGCAGCCAAGCGGGGGGCGGCACTGAAGCTTTCTTT.

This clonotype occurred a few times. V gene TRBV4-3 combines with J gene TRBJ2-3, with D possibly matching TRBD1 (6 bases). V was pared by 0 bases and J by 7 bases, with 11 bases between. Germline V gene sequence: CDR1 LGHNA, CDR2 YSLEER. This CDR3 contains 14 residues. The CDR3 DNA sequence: TGCGCCAGCAGCCAAGATCAGGGGCTAAATACGCAGTATTTT. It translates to CASSQDQGLNTQYF.

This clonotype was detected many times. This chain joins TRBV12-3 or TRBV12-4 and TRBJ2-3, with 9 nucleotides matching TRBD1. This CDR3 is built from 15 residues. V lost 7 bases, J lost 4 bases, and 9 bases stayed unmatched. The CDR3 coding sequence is TGTGCCAGCAACCTCAGACAGGGGGGGGCAGATACGCAGTATTTT. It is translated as CASNLRQGGADTQYF.

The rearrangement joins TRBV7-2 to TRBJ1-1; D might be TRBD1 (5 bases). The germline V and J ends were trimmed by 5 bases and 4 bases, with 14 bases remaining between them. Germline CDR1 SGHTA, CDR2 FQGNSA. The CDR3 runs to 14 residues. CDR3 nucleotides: TGTGCCAGCAGCCGAGGGACGTCGGGCACTGAAGCTTTCTTT. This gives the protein CASSRGTSGTEAFF.

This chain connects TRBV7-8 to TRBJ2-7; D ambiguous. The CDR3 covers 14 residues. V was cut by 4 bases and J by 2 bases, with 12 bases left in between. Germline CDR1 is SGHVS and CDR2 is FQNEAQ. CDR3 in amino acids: CASSSPDSPYEQYF. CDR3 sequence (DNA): TGTGCCAGCAGCTCCCCGGATTCTCCCTACGAGCAGTACTTC.